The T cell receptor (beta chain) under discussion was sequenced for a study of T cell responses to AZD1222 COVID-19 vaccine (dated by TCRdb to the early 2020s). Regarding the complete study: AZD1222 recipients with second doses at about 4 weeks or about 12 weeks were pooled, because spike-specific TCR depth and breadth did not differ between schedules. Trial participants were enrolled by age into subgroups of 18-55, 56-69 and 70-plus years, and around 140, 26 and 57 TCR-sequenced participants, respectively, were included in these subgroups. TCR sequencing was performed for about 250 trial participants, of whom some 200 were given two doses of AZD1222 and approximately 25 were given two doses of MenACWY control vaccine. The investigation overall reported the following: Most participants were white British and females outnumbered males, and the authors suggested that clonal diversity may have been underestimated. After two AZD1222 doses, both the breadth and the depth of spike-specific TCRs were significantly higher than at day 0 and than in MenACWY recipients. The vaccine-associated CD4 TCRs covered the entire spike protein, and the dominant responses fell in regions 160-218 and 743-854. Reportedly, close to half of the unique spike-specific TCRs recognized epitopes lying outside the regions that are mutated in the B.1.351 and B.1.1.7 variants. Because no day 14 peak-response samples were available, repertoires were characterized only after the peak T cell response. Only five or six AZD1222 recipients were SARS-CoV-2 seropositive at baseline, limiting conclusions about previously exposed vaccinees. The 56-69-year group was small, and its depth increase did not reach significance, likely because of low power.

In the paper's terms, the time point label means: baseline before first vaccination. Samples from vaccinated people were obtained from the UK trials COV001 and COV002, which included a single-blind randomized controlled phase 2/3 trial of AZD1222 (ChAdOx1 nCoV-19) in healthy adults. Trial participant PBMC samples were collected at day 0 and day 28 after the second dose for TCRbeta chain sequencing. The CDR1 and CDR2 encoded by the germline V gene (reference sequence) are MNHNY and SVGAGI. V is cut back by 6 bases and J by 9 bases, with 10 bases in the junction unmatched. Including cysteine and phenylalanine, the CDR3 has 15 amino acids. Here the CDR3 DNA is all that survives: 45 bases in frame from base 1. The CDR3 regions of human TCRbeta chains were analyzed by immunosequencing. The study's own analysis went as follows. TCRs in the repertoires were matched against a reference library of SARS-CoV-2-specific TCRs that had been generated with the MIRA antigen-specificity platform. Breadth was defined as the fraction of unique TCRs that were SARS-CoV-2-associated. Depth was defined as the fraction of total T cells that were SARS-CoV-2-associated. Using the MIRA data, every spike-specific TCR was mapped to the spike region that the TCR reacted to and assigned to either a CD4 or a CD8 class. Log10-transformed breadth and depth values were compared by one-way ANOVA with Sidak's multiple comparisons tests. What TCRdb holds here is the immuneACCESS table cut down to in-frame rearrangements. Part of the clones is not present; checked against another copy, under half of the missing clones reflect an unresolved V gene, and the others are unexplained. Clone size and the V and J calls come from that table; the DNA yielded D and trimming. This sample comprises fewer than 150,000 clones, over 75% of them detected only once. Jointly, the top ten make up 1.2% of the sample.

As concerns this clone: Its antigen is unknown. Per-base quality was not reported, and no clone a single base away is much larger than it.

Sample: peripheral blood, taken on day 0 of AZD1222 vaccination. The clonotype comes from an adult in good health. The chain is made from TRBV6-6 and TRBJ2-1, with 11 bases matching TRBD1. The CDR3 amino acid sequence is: CASRTGTGGSSEQFF. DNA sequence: TGTGCCAGCAGAACCGGGACAGGGGGTTCTAGTGAGCAGTTCTTC.